This T cell receptor delta chain was sequenced during a study of in vitro expanded adult blood gammadelta T cells (dated by TCRdb to 2020 to 2021). With respect to the entire study: Sort purities ranging from 94.4% to 100% Vgamma9Vdelta2 cells among T cells were obtained. A few subjects were included in the TCR repertoire analysis. The study compared the TCR repertoire of Vgamma9Vdelta2 T cells expanded in vitro with a mistletoe-extract drug against those expanded with HMBPP or zoledronate. Cells from each donor were stimulated separately with HMBPP, zoledronate or AbnobaViscum P, and the TRG and TRD CDR3 repertoires were sequenced for each condition. Findings and caveats that apply to the study as a whole: Top TRGV9 CDR3 clonotypes were largely public, being shared across donors and across all three stimulation conditions. CDR3 length, diversity and J usage of AbnobaViscum P-expanded Vgamma9Vdelta2 repertoires were found to be similar to those of HMBPP- and zoledronate-expanded repertoires, which suggested a polyclonal response. The TRDV2 repertoire shared between treatments was private to each donor, and multidimensional scaling grouped TRD repertoires by subject rather than by stimulant. All repertoires were derived from in vitro expanded cultures of healthy donor cells rather than from mistletoe-treated patients.

The CDR1 and CDR2 encoded by the germline V gene are GEAIGNYY and EKD. Measured from the cysteine to the phenylalanine, the CDR3 is 21 residues long. Only the CDR3 part of the read is kept: 63 bases, read in frame from the first base. The library was prepared using 5' RACE. For each sample, the RNeasy Micro Kit was used to extract RNA from roughly 10,000 sorted cells. To build the libraries, template-switch reverse transcription was performed and then the CDR3gamma and CDR3delta regions were amplified by PCR. The amplicons were sequenced on an Illumina MiSeq with the V2 300 kit, which gave 150 bp paired-end reads. The study's processing was this. FastQC version 0.11.8 was used to check read quality. CDR3 sequences were built by aligning reads to GenBank TRG or TRD reference genes using MiXCR version 3.0.3. MiXCR ran with default parameters, except that TRDD assembly used 3 instead of 5 consecutive nucleotides. Repertoire analyses, including normalized Shannon-Wiener diversity, clonotype tracking and multidimensional scaling, used VDJtools version 1.2.1 with default settings. CDR3 sequences that were out-of-frame or contained stop codons were left out of the analysis. Via CATT, TCRdb reprocessed the public reads, and rows with identical DNA were then joined. The V and J calls were not made by the authors but by TCRdb's processing. In this sample the table shows 720 or so delta-chain clones, 49% of which occur a single time. More than 20% of the sample rests with the top ten.

There are a few counts of this clone. Its antigen is still unknown. One base separates it from a far larger clone, so it is likely a read error. This CDR3 is also generated by other DNA sequences in the sample. The sample's treatment or condition label, in plain terms: microbial phosphoantigen (E)-4-hydroxy-3-methyl-but-2-enyl pyrophosphate, around 10 nM. Following expansion, live CD3+ TCRgammadelta+ Vgamma9+ Vdelta2+ T cells were FACS-sorted using a FACS Aria III. PBMC were exposed to 8 to 10 nM HMBPP for one day and then washed three times before expansion. The cultures were expanded for roughly 15 days, and IL-2 was added again every 3 to 4 days. After the one-day stimulant pulse, cells were washed three times and then cultured in medium containing 100 U/mL IL-2. Before culture, peripheral blood mononuclear cells were isolated by Lymphoprep gradient centrifugation and frozen in liquid nitrogen.

The sample here was gamma-delta T cells from peripheral blood expanded in culture, taken from an in vitro culture stimulated with HMBPP. This receptor chain uses TRDV2 and TRDJ3; TRDD3 fits 8 bases in the junction. The receptor was isolated from an adult in good health. The CDR3 amino acid sequence is: CACDTGGSGGWSSWDTRQMFF. The DNA sequence follows: TGTGCCTGTGACACCGGAGGAAGTGGGGGATGGAGCTCCTGGGACACACGACAGATGTTTTTC.